This T cell receptor (beta chain) was captured by sequencing in a study of beta chain features in type 1 diabetes. Study-level results: Type 1 diabetes patients showed a moderate but significant shortening of TCRB CDR3s in all four CD4+ subsets. TCRB repertoires of naive, central memory and Treg cells appeared more similar among patients than among healthy donors.

This clone was detected only a few times. Its antigen is still unknown. The entirety of the isolated RNA underwent reverse transcription, so expressed TCRB transcripts were sequenced. Assay used: immunoSEQ multiplex PCR; TCRdb lists only in-frame clones, some missing. The sample gives around 160,000 clones, 8% to 9.5% of which show up once; more than 0.45% is in the top ten. The sequencing input was central memory CD4+ T cells from blood. The sequence came from a woman younger than 30 with type 1 diabetes.

The CDR3 DNA follows: TGTGCCAGCAGCCGACCCGGGACAGGGGTTTACTATGGCTACACCTTC. This translates into CASSRPGTGVYYGYTF. The chain has TRBV28 and TRBJ1-2; TRBD1 agrees at 10 bases. The germline V gene encodes CDR1 MDHEN and CDR2 SYDVKM. The V segment lost 6 bases and the J segment 3 bases; nucleotides outside the gene matches: 10. The CDR3 runs 16 residues.